A single sample is the source of the 6 T cell receptor beta chains below, sequenced in a study of T cell repertoires in cytomegalovirus infection. These receptors have no identified antigens. TCRdb called the reads again in MiXCR, with one record for every CDR3 protein. The sample lists a few hundred thousand distinct CDR3 sequences, 40% occurring once. The sequencing used cultured PBMCs, collected from culture after CMV antigen stimulation. The receptors here all came from a human donor in good health (CMV status not recorded). Some clones in this sample may be carry-over from other donors' samples.

The rearrangement joins TRBV20-1 to TRBJ2-1; 11 bases are shared with TRBD2. The V gene end was trimmed by 4 bases and the J gene end by 2 bases; junction bases not matched to a gene: 4. The CDR3 spans 15 residues. CDR1 DFQATT and CDR2 SNEGSKA come from the germline V gene (reference sequence). The CDR3 sequence is CSAKAGLAAYNEQFF. CDR3 in DNA: TGCAGTGCTAAGGCGGGACTAGCGGCCTACAATGAGCAGTTCTTC.

This clonotype was seen only a few times. The chain recombines TRBV7-2 with TRBJ2-1; TRBD1 or TRBD2 may be the D gene (6 bases each). The CDR3 covers 16 residues. Germline CDR1 and CDR2: SGHTA and FQGNSA. Trimming pared 4 bases from V and 6 bases from J, leaving 19 bases between. The CDR3 sequence: CASSYKGPGAGNEQFF. In DNA form, the CDR3 reads TGTGCCAGCAGCTACAAAGGGCCGGGGGCTGGCAATGAGCAGTTCTTC.

The J gene is TRBJ2-2, the V gene TRBV7-2; no clear D gene. CDR3 length: 13 amino acids. Trimming left V 5 bases short and J 6 bases short, with 10 bases between. Per the germline V gene, CDR1 is SGHTA and CDR2 is FQGNSA. CDR3 nucleotides: TGTGCCAGCAGCCGCAGCCGGGCCGGGGAGCTGTTTTTT. It specifies CASSRSRAGELFF. Full variable domain (outside the CDR3, taken from reference TRBV7-2 and TRBJ2-2): GAGVSQSPSNKVTEKGKDVELRCDPISGHTALYWYRQSLGQGLEFLIYFQGNSAPDKSGLPSDRFSAERTGGSVSTLTIQRTQQEDSAVYLCASSRSRAGELFFGEGSRLTVL.

J is TRBJ1-4 and V is TRBV6-2 or TRBV6-3; unclear D gene. In germline, CDR1 is MNHEY, CDR2 SVGEGT. The CDR3 length is 11 residues. V was trimmed by 5 bases and J by 8 bases, leaving 6 bases between them. CDR3 in amino acids: CASSRKEKLFF. The CDR3 nucleotides read TGTGCCAGCAGTCGCAAAGAAAAACTGTTTTTT.

The rearrangement uses TRBV7-2 and TRBJ2-1; D remains unclear. CDR1 is SGHTA, CDR2 FQGNSA, per germline. The V and J ends lost 5 bases and 7 bases respectively, with 12 bases between them. The CDR3 runs to 13 residues. CDR3 protein: CASSPHRSNEQFF. The CDR3 DNA follows: TGTGCCAGCAGCCCTCACCGGTCAAATGAGCAGTTCTTC. Filled out from reference TRBV7-2 and TRBJ2-1, the complete variable domain reads GAGVSQSPSNKVTEKGKDVELRCDPISGHTALYWYRQSLGQGLEFLIYFQGNSAPDKSGLPSDRFSAERTGGSVSTLTIQRTQQEDSAVYLCASSPHRSNEQFFGPGTRLTVL.

A few counts support this clonotype. The chain joins TRBV12-3 or TRBV12-4 to TRBJ1-1, with 8 bases lining up with TRBD1. The CDR3 is 13 residues long. V was clipped by 6 bases and J by 3 bases; unmatched bases: 3. CDR3 sequence reads: CASRDREDTEAFF. The CDR3 nucleotides are TGTGCCAGCAGGGACAGGGAGGACACTGAAGCTTTCTTT.